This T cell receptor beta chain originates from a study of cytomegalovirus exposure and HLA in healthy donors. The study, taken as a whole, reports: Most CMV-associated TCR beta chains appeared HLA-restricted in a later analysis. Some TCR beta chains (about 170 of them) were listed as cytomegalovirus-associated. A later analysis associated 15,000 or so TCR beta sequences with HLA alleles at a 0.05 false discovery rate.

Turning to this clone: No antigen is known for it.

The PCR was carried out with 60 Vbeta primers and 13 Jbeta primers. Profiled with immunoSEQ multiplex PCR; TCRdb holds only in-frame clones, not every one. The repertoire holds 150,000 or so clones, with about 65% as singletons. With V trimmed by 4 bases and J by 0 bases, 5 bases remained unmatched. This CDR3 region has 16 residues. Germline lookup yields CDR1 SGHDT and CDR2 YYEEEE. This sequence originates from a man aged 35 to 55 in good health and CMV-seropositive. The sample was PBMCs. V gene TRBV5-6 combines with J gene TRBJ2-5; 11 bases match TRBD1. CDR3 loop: CASSHRDRGYQETQYF. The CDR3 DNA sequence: TGTGCCAGCAGCCACCGGGACAGGGGGTACCAAGAGACCCAGTACTTC.